This T cell receptor beta chain was identified in a study of blood T cell repertoires in COVID-19. Study background: The origin of the acute and convalescent COVID-19 samples was the United States, Italy and Spain. Sample material is recorded as cDNA or gDNA derived from T cells, B-cell-depleted T cells, or PBMCs.

With 9 bases removed from V and 5 bases from J, the gap between germline ends came to 7 bases. CDR3 length: 11 residues. Germline assignment: CDR1 SEHNR and CDR2 FQNEAQ (reference sequence). Authors' data handling: Nucleated cell counts were estimated from reference gene primer amplification. The repertoire was sequenced with immunoSEQ multiplex PCR; TCRdb's copy has only in-frame clones and lacks some. The V and J calls and the clone size are those of that table, but D and trimming were determined from the DNA. The data hold tens of thousands of clones, with about nine tenths observed a single time.

This sequence joins TRBV7-9 and TRBJ1-4; no firm D call. Sample: peripheral blood. This sequence was found in a human donor with active COVID-19. The donor label of this sample is uncertain. The CDR3 DNA follows: TGTGCCAGTCGTTCGAATGAAAAACTGTTTTTT. This encodes CASRSNEKLFF.